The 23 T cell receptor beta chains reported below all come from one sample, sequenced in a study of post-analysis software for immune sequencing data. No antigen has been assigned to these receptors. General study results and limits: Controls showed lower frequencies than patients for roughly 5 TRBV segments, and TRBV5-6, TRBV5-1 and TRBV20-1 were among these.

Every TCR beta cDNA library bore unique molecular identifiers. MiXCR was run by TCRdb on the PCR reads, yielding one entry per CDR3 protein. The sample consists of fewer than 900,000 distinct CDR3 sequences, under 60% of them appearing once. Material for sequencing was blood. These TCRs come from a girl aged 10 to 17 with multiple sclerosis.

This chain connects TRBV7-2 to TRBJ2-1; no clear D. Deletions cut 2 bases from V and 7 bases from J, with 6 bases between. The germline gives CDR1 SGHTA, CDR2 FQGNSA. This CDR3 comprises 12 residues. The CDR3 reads CASSLFANEQFF. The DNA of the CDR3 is TGTGCCAGCAGCTTATTCGCGAATGAGCAGTTCTTC.

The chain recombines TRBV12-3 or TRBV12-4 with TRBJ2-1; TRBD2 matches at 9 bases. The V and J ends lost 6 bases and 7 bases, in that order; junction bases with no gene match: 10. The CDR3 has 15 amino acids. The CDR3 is CASSYSGSGRNEQFF. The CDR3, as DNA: TGTGCCAGCAGCTATAGCGGGAGCGGTCGGAATGAGCAGTTCTTC.

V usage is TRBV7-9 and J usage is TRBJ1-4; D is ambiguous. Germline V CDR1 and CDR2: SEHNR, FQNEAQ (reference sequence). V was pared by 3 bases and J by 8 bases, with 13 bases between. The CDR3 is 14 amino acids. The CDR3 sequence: CASSFDARWEKLFF. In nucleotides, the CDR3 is TGTGCCAGCAGCTTCGACGCACGTTGGGAAAAACTGTTTTTT.

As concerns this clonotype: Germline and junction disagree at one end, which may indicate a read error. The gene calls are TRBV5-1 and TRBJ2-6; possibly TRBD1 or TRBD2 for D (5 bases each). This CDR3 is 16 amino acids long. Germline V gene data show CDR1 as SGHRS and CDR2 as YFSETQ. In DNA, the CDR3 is TGCGCCAGCAGCTCATTCCAGGACTCTGGGGCCAACGTCCGGACTTTC. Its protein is CASSSFQDSGANVRTF.

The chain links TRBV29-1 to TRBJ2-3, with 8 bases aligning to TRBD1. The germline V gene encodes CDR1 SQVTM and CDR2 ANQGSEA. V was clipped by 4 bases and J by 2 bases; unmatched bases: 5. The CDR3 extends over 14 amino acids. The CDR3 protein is CSVVGDRTTDTQYF. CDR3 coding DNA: TGCAGCGTTGTGGGGGACAGGACCACAGATACGCAGTATTTT.

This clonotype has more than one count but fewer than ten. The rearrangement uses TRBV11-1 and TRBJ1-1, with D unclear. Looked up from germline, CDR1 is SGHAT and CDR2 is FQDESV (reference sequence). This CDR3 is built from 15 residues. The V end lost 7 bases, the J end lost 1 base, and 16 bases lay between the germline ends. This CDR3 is CASTRPGRKNTEAFF. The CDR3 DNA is TGTGCCAGCACCCGTCCCGGGCGAAAGAACACTGAAGCTTTCTTT. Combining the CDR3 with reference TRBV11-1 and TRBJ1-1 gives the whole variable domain EAEVAQSPRYKITEKSQAVAFWCDPISGHATLYWYRQILGQGPELLVQFQDESVVDDSQLPKDRFSAERLKGVDSTLKIQPAELGDSAMYLCASTRPGRKNTEAFFGQGTRLTVV.

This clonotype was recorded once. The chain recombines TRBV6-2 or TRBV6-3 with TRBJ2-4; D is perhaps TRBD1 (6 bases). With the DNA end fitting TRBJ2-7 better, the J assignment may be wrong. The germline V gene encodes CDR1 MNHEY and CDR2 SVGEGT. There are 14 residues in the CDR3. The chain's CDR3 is CASSWGPTSYEQYF. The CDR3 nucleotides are TGTGCCAGCAGTTGGGGGCCTACATCCTACGAGCAGTACTTC.

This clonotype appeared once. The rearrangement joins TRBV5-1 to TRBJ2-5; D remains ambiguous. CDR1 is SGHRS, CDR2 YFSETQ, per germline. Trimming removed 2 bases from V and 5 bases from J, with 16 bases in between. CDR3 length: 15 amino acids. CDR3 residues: CASSFSPPNIETQYF. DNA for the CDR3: TGCGCCAGCAGCTTCTCCCCTCCTAATATTGAGACCCAGTACTTC.

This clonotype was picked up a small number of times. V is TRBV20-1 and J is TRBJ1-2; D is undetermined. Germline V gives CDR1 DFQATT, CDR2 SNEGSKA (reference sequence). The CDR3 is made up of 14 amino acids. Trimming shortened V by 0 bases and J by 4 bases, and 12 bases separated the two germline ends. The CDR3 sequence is CSARDPGSPYGYTF. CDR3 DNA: TGCAGTGCTAGAGATCCAGGTTCTCCCTATGGCTACACCTTC.

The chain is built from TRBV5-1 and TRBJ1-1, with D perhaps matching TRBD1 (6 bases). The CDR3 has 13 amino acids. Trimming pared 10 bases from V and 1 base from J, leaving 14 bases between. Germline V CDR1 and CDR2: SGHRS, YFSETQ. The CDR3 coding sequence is TGCGCCGTGAGGGGGGGGCAGAACACTGAAGCTTTCTTT. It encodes CAVRGGQNTEAFF.

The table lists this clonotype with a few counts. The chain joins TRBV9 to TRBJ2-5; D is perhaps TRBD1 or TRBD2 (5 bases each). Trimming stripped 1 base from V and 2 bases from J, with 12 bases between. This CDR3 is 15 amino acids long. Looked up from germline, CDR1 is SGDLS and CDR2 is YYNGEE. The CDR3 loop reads CASSVSGTVQETQYF. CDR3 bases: TGTGCCAGCAGCGTATCCGGGACGGTACAAGAGACCCAGTACTTC. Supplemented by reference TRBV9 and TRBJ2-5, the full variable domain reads DSGVTQTPKHLITATGQRVTLRCSPRSGDLSVYWYQQSLDQGLQFLIQYYNGEERAKGNILERFSAQQFPDLHSELNLSSLELGDSALYFCASSVSGTVQETQYFGPGTRLLVL.

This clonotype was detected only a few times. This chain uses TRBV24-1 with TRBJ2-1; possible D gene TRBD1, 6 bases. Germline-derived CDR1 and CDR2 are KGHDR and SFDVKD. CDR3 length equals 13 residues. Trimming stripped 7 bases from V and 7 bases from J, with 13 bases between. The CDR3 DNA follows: TGTGCCACCAGGGGGACACTCCAAAATGAGCAGTTCTTC. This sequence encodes CATRGTLQNEQFF.

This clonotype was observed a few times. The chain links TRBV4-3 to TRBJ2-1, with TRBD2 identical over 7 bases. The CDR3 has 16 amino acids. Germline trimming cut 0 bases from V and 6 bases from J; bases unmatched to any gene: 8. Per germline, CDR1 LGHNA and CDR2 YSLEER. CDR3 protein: CASSQDLASGPNEQFF. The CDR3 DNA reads TGCGCCAGCAGCCAAGATCTGGCTAGCGGTCCCAATGAGCAGTTCTTC.

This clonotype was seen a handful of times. In nucleotides, the CDR3 is TGTGCTAGTGGTTTTGTCGGTTCAACAGAGACCCAGTACTTC. This codes for CASGFVGSTETQYF. The V gene is TRBV12-5, the J gene TRBJ2-7; D is ambiguous. The J call could be wrong; TRBJ2-5 is a better fit for the DNA end. Germline CDR1 is LGHNT and CDR2 is FRNRAP. CDR3 length: 14 residues.

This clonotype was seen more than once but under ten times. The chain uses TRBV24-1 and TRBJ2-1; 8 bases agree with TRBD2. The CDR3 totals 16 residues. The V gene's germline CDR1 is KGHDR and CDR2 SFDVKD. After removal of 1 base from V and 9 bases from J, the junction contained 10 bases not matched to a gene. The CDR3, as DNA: TGTGCCACCAGTGATTTAACGGGAGGGGGATTCGGTGAGCAGTTCTTC. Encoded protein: CATSDLTGGGFGEQFF.

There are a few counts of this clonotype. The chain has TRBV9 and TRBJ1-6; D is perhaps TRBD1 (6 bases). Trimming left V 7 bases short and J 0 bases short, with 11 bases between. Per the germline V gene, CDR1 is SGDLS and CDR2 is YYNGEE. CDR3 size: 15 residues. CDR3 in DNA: TGTGCCAGCCGGAGGGGGGACTCCTATAATTCACCCCTCCACTTT. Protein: CASRRGDSYNSPLHF.

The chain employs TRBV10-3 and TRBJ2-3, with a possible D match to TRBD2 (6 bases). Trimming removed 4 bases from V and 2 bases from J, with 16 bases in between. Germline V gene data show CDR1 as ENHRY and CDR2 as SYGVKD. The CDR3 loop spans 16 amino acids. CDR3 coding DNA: TGTGCCATCAGTGGGCGGGGCGACGGTCTCACAGATACGCAGTATTTT. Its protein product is CAISGRGDGLTDTQYF.

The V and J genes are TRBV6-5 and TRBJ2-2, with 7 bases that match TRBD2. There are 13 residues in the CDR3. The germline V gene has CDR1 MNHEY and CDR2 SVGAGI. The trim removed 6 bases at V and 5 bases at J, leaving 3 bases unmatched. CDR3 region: CASRKLATGELFF. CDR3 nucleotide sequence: TGTGCCAGCAGAAAACTAGCGACCGGGGAGCTGTTTTTT.

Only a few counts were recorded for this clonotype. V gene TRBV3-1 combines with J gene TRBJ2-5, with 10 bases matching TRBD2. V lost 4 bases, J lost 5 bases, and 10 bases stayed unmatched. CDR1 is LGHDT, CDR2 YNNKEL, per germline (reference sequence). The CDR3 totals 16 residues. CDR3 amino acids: CASSPRAGGPVETQYF. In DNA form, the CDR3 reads TGTGCCAGCAGCCCCCGAGCGGGAGGGCCCGTTGAGACCCAGTACTTC.

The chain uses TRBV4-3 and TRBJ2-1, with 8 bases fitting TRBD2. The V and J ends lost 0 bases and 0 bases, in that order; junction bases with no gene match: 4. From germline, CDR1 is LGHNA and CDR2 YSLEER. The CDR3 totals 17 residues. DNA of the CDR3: TGCGCCAGCAGCCAAGAGATAAGCGGGAGCTCCTACAATGAGCAGTTCTTC. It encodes CASSQEISGSSYNEQFF.

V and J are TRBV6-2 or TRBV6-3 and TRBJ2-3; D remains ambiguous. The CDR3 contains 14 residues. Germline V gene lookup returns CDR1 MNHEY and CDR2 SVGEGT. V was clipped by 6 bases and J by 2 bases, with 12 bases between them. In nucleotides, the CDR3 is TGTGCCAGCAGCAACGGGCTAACCACAGATACGCAGTATTTT. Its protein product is CASSNGLTTDTQYF.

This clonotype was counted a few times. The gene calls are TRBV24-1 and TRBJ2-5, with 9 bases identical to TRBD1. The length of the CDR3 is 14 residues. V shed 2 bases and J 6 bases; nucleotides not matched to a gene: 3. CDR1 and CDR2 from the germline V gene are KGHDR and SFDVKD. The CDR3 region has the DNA TGTGCCACCAGTGATTCGGACAGGGGAAAGACCCAGTACTTC. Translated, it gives CATSDSDRGKTQYF.

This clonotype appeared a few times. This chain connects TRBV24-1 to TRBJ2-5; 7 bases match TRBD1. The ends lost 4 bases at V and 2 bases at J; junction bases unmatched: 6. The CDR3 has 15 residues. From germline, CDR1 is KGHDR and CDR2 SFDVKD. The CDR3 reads CATSDPGQHQETQYF. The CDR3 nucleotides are TGTGCCACCAGTGACCCGGGACAGCATCAAGAGACCCAGTACTTC.